Below, 29 T cell receptor beta chains from the same sample are listed, as sequenced in a study of regulatory T cells in long-lasting Graves disease. Combining iRepertoire HTBI primers with Arm-PCR of CDR3 regions, the authors built TCR beta libraries. In TCRdb, the multiplex PCR reads were re-called with MiXCR into one record per CDR3 protein. The sample lists hundreds of thousands of distinct CDR3 sequences; under 20% were seen once. Time point given: newly diagnosed GD, antithyroid drugs for less than 3 months. The TCR library was made from RNA that had been extracted from PBMCs in TRIzol. These records were also assigned to another study, of T cells in Graves' hyperthyroidism and ophthalmopathy.

This sample comprised peripheral blood mononuclear cells (PBMCs), obtained at new diagnosis, from a patient treated with antithyroid drugs. These TCRs come from a woman younger than 45 with Graves disease.

This clonotype was detected many times. V usage is TRBV9 and J usage is TRBJ2-2, with D uncertain. Per germline, CDR1 SGDLS and CDR2 YYNGEE. Trimming removed 0 bases at V and 6 bases at J, with 3 bases between. CDR3 size: 12 residues. The CDR3: CASSVASGELFF. CDR3 DNA sequence: TGTGCCAGCAGCGTAGCTTCCGGGGAGCTGTTTTTT.

A note on this clonotype: A read error is possible here, since a much larger clone lies one base away. This chain joins TRBV27 and TRBJ2-1; TRBD2 matches 9 bases. There are 15 residues in the CDR3. Germline V lookup: CDR1 MNHEY, CDR2 SMNVEV (reference sequence). V trimming: 5 bases; J trimming: 10 bases; junction bases outside the gene matches: 12. The CDR3 spells CASSVGLAHSYEQFF. CDR3 sequence (DNA): TGTGCCAGCAGTGTCGGACTAGCGCACTCCTACGAGCAGTTCTTC.

The rearrangement links TRBV20-1 to TRBJ1-5; 7 nucleotides align to TRBD1. Germline V gene lookup returns CDR1 DFQATT and CDR2 SNEGSKA (reference sequence). The CDR3 extends over 13 amino acids. V was pared by 6 bases and J by 3 bases, with 5 bases of the junction left unmatched. The CDR3 protein is CSAFTGANQPQHF. In DNA, the CDR3 is TGCAGTGCCTTCACAGGGGCCAATCAGCCCCAGCATTTT.

This clonotype was seen ten or more times. The CDR3 reads CASSSRTSGTKQYF. In nucleotides, the CDR3 is TGTGCCAGCAGTTCCCGGACTAGCGGTACTAAGCAGTACTTC. The rearrangement uses TRBV28 and TRBJ2-7, with 10 bases lining up with TRBD2. CDR1 is MDHEN and CDR2 is SYDVKM in the germline V gene. CDR3 length: 14 residues. V shed 4 bases, J shed 8 bases, and the junction held 8 bases outside the gene matches.

J is TRBJ2-5 and V is TRBV28, with 7 bases matching TRBD1. The CDR3 contains 14 residues. CDR1 is MDHEN and CDR2 is SYDVKM in the germline V gene. V was clipped by 8 bases and J by 4 bases; unmatched bases: 10. The CDR3 DNA reads as TGTGCCAGCGGCCACAGGGGAGCCGGAGAGACCCAGTACTTC. Amino acids: CASGHRGAGETQYF.

The sample holds many counts of this clonotype. This chain connects TRBV9 to TRBJ1-1; D is unresolved. This CDR3 has 15 residues. Germline V gene sequence: CDR1 SGDLS, CDR2 YYNGEE. V lost 0 bases to trimming and J lost 0 bases, with 9 bases between them. CDR3 DNA: TGTGCCAGCAGCGTAGCTCCCATCATGAACACTGAAGCTTTCTTT. Protein product: CASSVAPIMNTEAFF.

This clonotype has just a few counts. V and J are TRBV24-1 and TRBJ2-3; D perhaps matches TRBD1 (6 bases). Germline V gene sequence: CDR1 KGHDR, CDR2 SFDVKD. V lost 6 bases and J lost 0, with 15 bases in between. The CDR3 loop spans 16 amino acids. The CDR3 protein is CATSPYRVQSTDTQYF. The CDR3 DNA reads TGTGCCACCAGTCCCTACAGGGTTCAAAGCACAGATACGCAGTATTTT.

This clonotype was detected many times. The chain employs TRBV24-1 and TRBJ2-5; D may be TRBD1 or TRBD2 (5 bases each). The CDR3 contains 15 residues. Looked up from germline, CDR1 is KGHDR and CDR2 is SFDVKD. Trimming cost V 3 bases and J 2 bases, with 12 bases left between them. DNA of the CDR3: TGTGCCACCAGTGATCCGGGACGGCCACAAGAGACCCAGTACTTC. It yields the protein CATSDPGRPQETQYF.

This clonotype was counted only a few times. The gene calls are TRBV6-1 and TRBJ2-2; 11 nucleotides line up with TRBD2. Germline CDR1 and CDR2: MNHNS and SASEGT. J was trimmed by 4 bases and V by 6 bases; bases with no gene match: 13. The CDR3 contains 18 residues. DNA of the CDR3: TGTGCCAGCAGGTGGACTAGCGGGCCACGAAGGGCCACCGGGGAGCTGTTTTTT. As protein: CASRWTSGPRRATGELFF.

This clonotype was counted ten times or more. The chain couples TRBV30 to TRBJ1-1; 8 bases line up with TRBD1. The J segment lost 10 bases and the V segment lost 2 bases, leaving 12 bases of the junction unmatched. Germline CDR1 GTSNPN, CDR2 SVGIG (reference sequence). This CDR3 region has 14 residues. The CDR3 protein is CAWSRPSQGARAFF. CDR3 bases: TGTGCCTGGAGTCGACCGTCTCAGGGGGCCCGAGCTTTCTTT.

This clonotype was picked up one time. Since the CDR3 does not end with the conserved phenylalanine or tryptophan, this likely comes from a read error. The chain has TRBV6-2 or TRBV6-3 and TRBJ2-1; TRBD1 or TRBD2 may be the D gene (5 bases each). Germline-derived CDR1 and CDR2 are MNHEY and SVGEGT. The length of the CDR3 is 15 residues. Trimming removed 8 bases at V and 10 bases at J, with 24 bases between. This chain's CDR3 is CASGGTSLQGREQFL. CDR3 in DNA: TGTGCCAGCGGTGGGACCTCCCTTCAAGGACGGGAGCAGTTCCTC.

This clonotype was found many times. This chain uses TRBV5-1 with TRBJ1-2; no definite D call. The CDR3 consists of 12 residues. The germline V gene encodes CDR1 SGHRS and CDR2 YFSETQ. Between the trimmed V and J ends, which lost 0 bases and 9 bases, there was a span of 9 bases. CDR3 sequence (DNA): TGCGCCAGCAGCTTGGACGGGCAGCGCTACACCTTC. This gives the protein CASSLDGQRYTF.

The chain recombines TRBV7-3 with TRBJ2-2, with TRBD1 identical over 8 bases. CDR3 size: 16 residues. V was clipped by 7 bases and J by 6 bases; unmatched bases: 13. CDR1 and CDR2 (germline): SGHTA, FQGTGA. CDR3 nucleotide sequence: TGTGCCAGCATTAGTGATCCGACAGGGGCTCCCGGGGAGCTGTTTTTT. Amino acid sequence: CASISDPTGAPGELFF.

This clonotype came up once. Written as DNA, the CDR3 is TGCAGTGCTACGGGACTAGCGGAAACCACAGATACGCAGTATTTT. Translated: CSATGLAETTDTQYF. The chain is built from TRBV20-1 and TRBJ2-3; 11 bases agree with TRBD2. From germline, CDR1 is DFQATT and CDR2 SNEGSKA (reference sequence). The CDR3 sequence is 15 residues long. Germline trimming cut 4 bases from V and 2 bases from J; bases unmatched to any gene: 5.

The rearrangement joins TRBV28 to TRBJ1-5, with no clear D. Germline lookup yields CDR1 MDHEN and CDR2 SYDVKM. Trimming removed 2 bases from V and 7 bases from J, with 15 bases in between. The CDR3 extends over 15 amino acids. The CDR3 sequence is CASSLGQLQVQPQHF. The CDR3 nucleotides read TGTGCCAGCAGTTTAGGTCAACTGCAGGTCCAGCCCCAGCATTTT.

This clonotype has at least ten counts. This rearrangement joins TRBV3-1 to TRBJ2-7, with D maybe TRBD2 (5 bases). The CDR3 spans 13 residues. With 3 bases removed from V and 2 bases from J, the gap between germline ends came to 8 bases. Germline CDR1 LGHDT, CDR2 YNNKEL (reference sequence). The CDR3 reads CASSHIGTYEQYF. The CDR3 nucleotides read TGTGCCAGCAGCCACATCGGGACCTACGAGCAGTACTTC.

There are a few counts of this clonotype. The V call is TRBV30, the J call TRBJ1-5; D uncertain. V lost 8 bases and J lost 4, with 18 bases in between. Germline V CDR1 and CDR2: GTSNPN, SVGIG (reference sequence). CDR3 length equals 14 residues. The CDR3 region has the DNA TGTGCCGCCCGAACGGTCCGGCAGAATCAGCCCCAGCATTTT. Protein: CAARTVRQNQPQHF.

Worth noting for this clonotype: With a much larger clone just one base away, this may be a read error. Here the CDR3 omits its conserved ending phenylalanine or tryptophan, so a read error is the likely source. The chain links TRBV6-1 to TRBJ2-5; 8 bases fit TRBD1. CDR1 and CDR2 (germline): MNHNS, SASEGT. The CDR3 covers 14 residues. Trimming cost V 5 bases and J 5 bases; bases outside gene matches: 7. The CDR3 region has the DNA TGTGCCAGCAGTCGTCAGGGGGCCACCGAGACCCAGTACCTC. Translation gives CASSRQGATETQYL.

The chain combines TRBV18 with TRBJ1-2; D ambiguous. The CDR3 contains 13 residues. Trimming took 3 bases from V and 8 from J, leaving 13 bases between them. Germline V gives CDR1 KGHSH, CDR2 LQKENI. The CDR3 DNA sequence: TGTGCCAGCTCACCGGGGATCTTAATCGGCTACACCTTC. Residues: CASSPGILIGYTF.

This clonotype was seen a handful of times. The chain uses TRBV6-1 and TRBJ2-5; 14 nucleotides agree with TRBD2. V lost 1 base to trimming and J lost 5 bases; unmatched junction nucleotides: 3. In germline, CDR1 is MNHNS, CDR2 SASEGT. The CDR3 has 16 residues. CDR3 sequence (DNA): TGTGCCAGCAGTGAAGTAGGACTAGCGGGGGGCGAGACCCAGTACTTC. It codes for CASSEVGLAGGETQYF.

This clonotype has ten or more counts. V is TRBV28 and J is TRBJ1-1, with 7 bases identical to TRBD1. V shed 6 bases, J shed 5 bases, and the junction held 18 bases outside the gene matches. The CDR3 consists of 17 residues. Germline V gives CDR1 MDHEN, CDR2 SYDVKM. The CDR3 is CASRLRGRGALRTEAFF. In nucleotides, the CDR3 is TGTGCCAGCAGATTAAGGGGGCGCGGGGCCTTAAGGACTGAAGCTTTCTTT.

This clonotype occurred a few times. J is TRBJ1-1 and V is TRBV9; D is ambiguous. CDR3 length equals 15 residues. Germline CDR1 reads SGDLS; CDR2 reads YYNGEE. V lost 0 bases and J lost 3, with 12 bases in between. CDR3 DNA sequence: TGTGCCAGCAGCGTAGGAGTTTTACGCGACACTGAAGCTTTCTTT. It translates to CASSVGVLRDTEAFF.

This clonotype came up many times. The gene calls are TRBV15 and TRBJ2-5; TRBD2 aligns across 9 bases. This CDR3 comprises 15 residues. Looked up from germline, CDR1 is LNHNV and CDR2 is YYDKDF (reference sequence). The junction had 6 bases not matched to a gene; V was cut back by 4 bases and J by 3 bases. The CDR3 loop is CATSKAGGSKETQYF. The DNA for the CDR3 is TGTGCCACCAGCAAGGCGGGAGGGTCGAAAGAGACCCAGTACTTC.

This clonotype was counted many times. This chain links TRBV20-1 with TRBJ2-1; 12 bases map to TRBD2. The CDR3 spans 15 residues. Germline V gene lookup returns CDR1 DFQATT and CDR2 SNEGSKA (reference sequence). The J segment lost 7 bases and the V segment lost 5 bases, leaving 9 bases of the junction unmatched. DNA for the CDR3: TGCAGTGCTCTAAGACTAGCGGGAGCGGTGAATGAGCAGTTCTTC. Its translation is CSALRLAGAVNEQFF.

On this clonotype: Given a much more abundant clone one base away, this may be a read error. The chain has TRBV27 and TRBJ1-2; TRBD1 matches 10 bases. This CDR3 region has 15 residues. CDR1 is MNHEY, CDR2 SMNVEV, per germline (reference sequence). V was pared by 2 bases and J by 5 bases, with 5 bases of the junction left unmatched. The CDR3 sequence is CASSLPGQGDYGYTF. CDR3 coding DNA: TGTGCCAGCAGTTTACCCGGACAGGGGGATTATGGCTACACCTTC.

This clonotype was seen ten or more times. The chain joins TRBV20-1 to TRBJ1-2; D remains unclear. Germline lookup yields CDR1 DFQATT and CDR2 SNEGSKA (reference sequence). V was pared by 6 bases and J by 8 bases, with 19 bases between. This CDR3 has 13 amino acids. The CDR3: CSATNREVLGYTF. The CDR3 DNA reads TGCAGTGCAACAAACCGGGAGGTTCTGGGCTACACCTTC.

This clonotype was seen at least ten times. The chain couples TRBV29-1 to TRBJ2-7; tentatively, D is TRBD2 (6 bases). V was trimmed by 4 bases and J by 7 bases, leaving 11 bases between them. The germline V gene encodes CDR1 SQVTM and CDR2 ANQGSEA. The CDR3 contains 11 residues. The CDR3 DNA sequence: TGCAGCGTTGGTGGGGCGGGGGAGCAGTACTTC. It translates to CSVGGAGEQYF.

The V call is TRBV20-1, the J call TRBJ2-2, with 9 positions matching TRBD2. Germline V gives CDR1 DFQATT, CDR2 SNEGSKA (reference sequence). The CDR3 spans 15 residues. J was trimmed by 5 bases and V by 0 bases; bases with no gene match: 4. CDR3 region: CSARDWAGGTGELFF. The DNA of the CDR3 is TGCAGTGCTAGAGATTGGGCGGGAGGGACCGGGGAGCTGTTTTTT.

This clonotype occurred many times. The V gene is TRBV2, the J gene TRBJ2-5; D might be TRBD2 (5 bases). CDR3 length: 13 amino acids. The V and J ends lost 4 bases and 7 bases respectively, with 13 bases between them. Germline V lookup: CDR1 SNHLY, CDR2 FYNNEI. Written as DNA, the CDR3 is TGTGCCAGCAGTGGGGAGCTCCGGGCGACCCAGTACTTC. Translated, it gives CASSGELRATQYF.